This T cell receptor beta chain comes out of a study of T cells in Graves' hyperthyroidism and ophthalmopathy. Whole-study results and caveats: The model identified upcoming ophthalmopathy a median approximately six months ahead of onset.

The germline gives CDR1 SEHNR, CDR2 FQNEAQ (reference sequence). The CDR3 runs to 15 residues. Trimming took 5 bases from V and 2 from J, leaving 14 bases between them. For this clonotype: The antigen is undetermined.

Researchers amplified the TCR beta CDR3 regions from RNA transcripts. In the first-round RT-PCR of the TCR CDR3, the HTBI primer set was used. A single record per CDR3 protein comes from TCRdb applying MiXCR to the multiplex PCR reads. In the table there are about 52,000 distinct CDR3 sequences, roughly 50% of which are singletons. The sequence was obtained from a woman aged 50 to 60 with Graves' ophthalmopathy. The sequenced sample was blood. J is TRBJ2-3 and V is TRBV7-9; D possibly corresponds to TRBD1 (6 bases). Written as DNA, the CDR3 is TGTGCCAGCAGCCCACCGGGACACTCCACAGATACGCAGTATTTT. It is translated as CASSPPGHSTDTQYF. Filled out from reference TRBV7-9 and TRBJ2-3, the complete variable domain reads DTGVSQNPRHKITKRGQNVTFRCDPISEHNRLYWYRQTLGQGPEFLTYFQNEAQLEKSRLLSDRFSAERPKGSFSTLEIQRTEQGDSAMYLCASSPPGHSTDTQYFGPGTRLTVL.